This TCR beta chain was captured in a study of vaccination effects on CD4 cells after COVID-19. The ViraFEST assay expanded antigen-specific CD4+ T cells with viral peptide pools before sequencing. Having been cultured for roughly 10 days, the cells underwent CD4+ T cell isolation. The infection with SARS-CoV-2 (confirmed by PCR) occurred in this person between March and December 2020. The assay was immunoSEQ multiplex PCR, and TCRdb's table has in-frame clones only and misses some. Here the sample spans more than 45,000 clones, around 80% being singletons. CDR1 SGHNT and CDR2 YYREEE come from the germline V gene (reference sequence). The V gene end was trimmed by 4 bases and the J gene end by 7 bases; junction bases not matched to a gene: 7. The CDR3 length is 13 residues. Comment on this clone: What it recognizes is unknown.

The source was CD4+ T cells from PBMCs cultured with HIV peptides, collected before COVID-19 vaccination. Noted subset: HIV-1 Nef peptide pool negative control/reference culture. The origin of this receptor is a human donor who had a prior SARS-CoV-2 infection. The V and J genes are TRBV5-4 and TRBJ1-2, with 7 bases identical to TRBD1. CDR3: CASSGRQGSGYTF. The CDR3 coding sequence is TGTGCCAGCAGCGGAAGACAGGGTAGTGGCTACACCTTC.